The present T cell receptor beta chain was sequenced within a study of Ad26.COV2.S vaccination and SARS-CoV-2 variants. Study-level findings and limits: People given the vaccine had a wider spike-specific TCR breadth than placebo recipients did. Reported findings describe substantial breadth in spike-specific CD8+ and CD4+ T cell responses following vaccination. Those who received vaccine or placebo ended up with similar non-spike TCR breadth.

Germline V gives CDR1 SGHVS, CDR2 FQNEAQ. The CDR3 is made up of 14 amino acids. The V gene lost 1 base and the J gene lost 2 bases, with 8 bases spanning the gap. This clone occurred once. Its antigen is not known. Sequenced by immunoSEQ multiplex PCR; TCRdb stores in-frame clones only, minus some. The table lists approximately 340,000 clones, 92% of them singletons, with under 4% in the top ten. The chain employs TRBV7-8 and TRBJ1-2; tentatively, D is TRBD1 (5 bases). The sequencing here drew on peripheral blood, taken after recovery from COVID-19. The sequence was collected from a human donor who had recovered from COVID-19. In DNA, the CDR3 is TGTGCCAGCAGCTTAGAGGAGGGGAACTATGGCTACACCTTC. This translates into CASSLEEGNYGYTF.